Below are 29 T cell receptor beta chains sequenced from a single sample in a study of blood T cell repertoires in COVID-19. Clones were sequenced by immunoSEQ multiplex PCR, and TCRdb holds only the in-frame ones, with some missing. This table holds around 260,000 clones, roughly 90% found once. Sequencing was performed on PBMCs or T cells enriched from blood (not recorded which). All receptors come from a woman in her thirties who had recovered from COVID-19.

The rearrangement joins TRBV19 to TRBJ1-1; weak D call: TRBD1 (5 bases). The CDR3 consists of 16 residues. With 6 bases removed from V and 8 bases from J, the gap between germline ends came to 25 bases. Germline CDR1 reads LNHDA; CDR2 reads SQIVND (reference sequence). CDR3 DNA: TGTGCCAGTAGCGACCAGGACAATCCCTTTTTTGAGGAAGCTTTCTTT. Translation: CASSDQDNPFFEEAFF. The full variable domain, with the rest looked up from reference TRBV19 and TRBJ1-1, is DGGITQSPKYLFRKEGQNVTLSCEQNLNHDAMYWYRQDPGQGLRLIYYSQIVNDFQKGDIAEGYSVSREKKESFPLTVTSAQKNPTAFYLCASSDQDNPFFEEAFFGQGTRLTVV.

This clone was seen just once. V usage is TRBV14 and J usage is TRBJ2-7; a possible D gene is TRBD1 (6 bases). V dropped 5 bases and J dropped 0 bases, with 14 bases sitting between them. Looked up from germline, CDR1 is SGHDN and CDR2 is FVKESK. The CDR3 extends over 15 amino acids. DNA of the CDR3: TGTGCCAGCAGCTACCGGATAGGGGGCTCCTACGAGCAGTACTTC. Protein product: CASSYRIGGSYEQYF.

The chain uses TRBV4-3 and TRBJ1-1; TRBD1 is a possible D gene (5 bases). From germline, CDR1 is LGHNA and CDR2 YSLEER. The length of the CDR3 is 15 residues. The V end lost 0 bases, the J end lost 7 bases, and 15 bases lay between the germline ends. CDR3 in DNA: TGCGCCAGCAGCCAAGATGCAGGCAGGGTTAGTGAAGCTTTCTTT. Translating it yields CASSQDAGRVSEAFF.

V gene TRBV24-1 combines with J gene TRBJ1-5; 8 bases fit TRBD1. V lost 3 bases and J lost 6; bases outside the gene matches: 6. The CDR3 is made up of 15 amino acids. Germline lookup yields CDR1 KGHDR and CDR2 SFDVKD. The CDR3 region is CATSDGGQGAQPQHF. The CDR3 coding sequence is TGTGCCACCAGTGATGGTGGACAGGGAGCTCAGCCCCAGCATTTT.

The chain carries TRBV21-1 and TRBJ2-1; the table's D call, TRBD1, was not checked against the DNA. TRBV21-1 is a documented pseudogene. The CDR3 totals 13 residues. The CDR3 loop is CASRKRQGDEQFF. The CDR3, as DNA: TGTGCCAGCAGAAAAAGACAGGGCGATGAGCAGTTCTTC.

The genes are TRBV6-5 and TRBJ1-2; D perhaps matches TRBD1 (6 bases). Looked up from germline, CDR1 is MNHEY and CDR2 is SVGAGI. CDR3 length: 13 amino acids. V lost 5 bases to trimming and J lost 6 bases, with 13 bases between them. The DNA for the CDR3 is TGTGCCAGCAGTCCGACAGGATGGGATGGCTACACCTTC. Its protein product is CASSPTGWDGYTF.

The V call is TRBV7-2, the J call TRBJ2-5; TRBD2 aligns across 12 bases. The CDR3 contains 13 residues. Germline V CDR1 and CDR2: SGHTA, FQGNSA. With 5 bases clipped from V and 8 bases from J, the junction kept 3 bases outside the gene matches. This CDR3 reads CASSRTSGATQYF. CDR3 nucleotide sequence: TGTGCCAGCAGCCGGACTAGCGGGGCAACCCAGTACTTC.

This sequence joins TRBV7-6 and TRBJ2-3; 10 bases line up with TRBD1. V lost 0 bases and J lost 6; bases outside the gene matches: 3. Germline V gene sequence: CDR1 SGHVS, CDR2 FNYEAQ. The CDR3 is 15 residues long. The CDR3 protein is CASSLATGGGDTQYF. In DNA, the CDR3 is TGTGCCAGCAGCTTAGCGACAGGGGGCGGCGATACGCAGTATTTT.

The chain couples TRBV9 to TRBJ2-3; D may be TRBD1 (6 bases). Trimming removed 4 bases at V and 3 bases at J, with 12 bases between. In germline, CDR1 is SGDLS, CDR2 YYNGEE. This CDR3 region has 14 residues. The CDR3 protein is CASSSGQQTDTQYF. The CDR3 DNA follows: TGTGCCAGCAGCTCCGGACAGCAAACAGATACGCAGTATTTT.

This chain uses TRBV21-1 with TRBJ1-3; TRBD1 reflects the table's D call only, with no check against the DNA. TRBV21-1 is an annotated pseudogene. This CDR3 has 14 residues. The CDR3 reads CASTPRESGNTIYF. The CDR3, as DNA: TGTGCCAGCACCCCCAGGGAAAGTGGAAACACCATATATTTT.

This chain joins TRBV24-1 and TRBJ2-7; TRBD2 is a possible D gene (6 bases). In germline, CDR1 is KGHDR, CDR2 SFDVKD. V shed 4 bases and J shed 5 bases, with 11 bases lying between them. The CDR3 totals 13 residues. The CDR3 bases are TGTGCCACCAGTGACTCCCAGCGGGACGAGCAGTACTTC. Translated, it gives CATSDSQRDEQYF.

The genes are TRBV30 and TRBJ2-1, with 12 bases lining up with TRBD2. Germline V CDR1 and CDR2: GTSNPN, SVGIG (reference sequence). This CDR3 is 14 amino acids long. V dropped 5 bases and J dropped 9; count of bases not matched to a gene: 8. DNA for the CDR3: TGTGCCTGGGTCCGACTAGCGGGAGACAGTGAGCAGTTCTTC. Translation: CAWVRLAGDSEQFF.

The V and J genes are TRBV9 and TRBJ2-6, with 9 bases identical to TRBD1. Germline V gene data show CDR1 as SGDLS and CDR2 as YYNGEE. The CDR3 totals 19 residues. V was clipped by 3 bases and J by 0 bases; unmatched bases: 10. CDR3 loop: CASSAGTGTGISGANVLTF. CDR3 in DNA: TGTGCCAGCAGCGCGGGCACCGGGACAGGGATCTCTGGGGCCAACGTCCTGACTTTC. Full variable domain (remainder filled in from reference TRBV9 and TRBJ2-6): DSGVTQTPKHLITATGQRVTLRCSPRSGDLSVYWYQQSLDQGLQFLIQYYNGEERAKGNILERFSAQQFPDLHSELNLSSLELGDSALYFCASSAGTGTGISGANVLTFGAGSRLTVL.

CDR3 amino acids: CASRSGTSGYNEQFF. As DNA, the CDR3 is TGTGCCAGCAGATCCGGGACTAGCGGCTACAATGAGCAGTTCTTC. J is TRBJ2-1 and V is TRBV28; TRBD2 matches at 11 bases. V dropped 6 bases and J dropped 3; count of bases not matched to a gene: 4. The CDR3 is 15 residues long. Germline values: CDR1 MDHEN, CDR2 SYDVKM. The complete variable domain, with remaining parts taken from reference TRBV28 and TRBJ2-1, reads DVKVTQSSRYLVKRTGEKVFLECVQDMDHENMFWYRQDPGLGLRLIYFSYDVKMKEKGDIPEGYSVSREKKERFSLILESASTNQTSMYLCASRSGTSGYNEQFFGPGTRLTVL.

The CDR3 nucleotides are TGTGCCAGCAGCAATCGCCTCCGGGCGGGGGAGCAGTACTTC. The encoded protein is CASSNRLRAGEQYF. The rearrangement links TRBV21-1 to TRBJ2-7; the table gives TRBD2 as D, unverified against the DNA. TRBV21-1 is an annotated pseudogene. This CDR3 is 14 amino acids long.

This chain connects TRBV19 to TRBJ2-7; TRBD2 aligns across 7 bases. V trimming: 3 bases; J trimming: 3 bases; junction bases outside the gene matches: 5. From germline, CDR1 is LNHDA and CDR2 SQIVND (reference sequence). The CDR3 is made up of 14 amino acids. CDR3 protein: CASSMNSGGYEQYF. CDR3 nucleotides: TGTGCCAGTAGTATGAATTCGGGGGGCTACGAGCAGTACTTC.

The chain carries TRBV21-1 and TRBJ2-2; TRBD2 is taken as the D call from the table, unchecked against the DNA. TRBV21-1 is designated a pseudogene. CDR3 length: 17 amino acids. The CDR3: CASSKRLAGIEAGELFF. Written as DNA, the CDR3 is TGTGCCAGCAGCAAAAGACTAGCGGGAATTGAGGCCGGGGAGCTGTTTTTT.

DNA for the CDR3: TGTGCCAGCAGTTATGGGTGGGAGGAAAAACTGTTTTTT. Protein sequence: CASSYGWEEKLFF. The chain recombines TRBV27 with TRBJ1-4; D not certain. CDR3 length: 13 residues. Per the germline V gene, CDR1 is MNHEY and CDR2 is SMNVEV (reference sequence). Trimming left V 4 bases short and J 8 bases short, with 11 bases between.

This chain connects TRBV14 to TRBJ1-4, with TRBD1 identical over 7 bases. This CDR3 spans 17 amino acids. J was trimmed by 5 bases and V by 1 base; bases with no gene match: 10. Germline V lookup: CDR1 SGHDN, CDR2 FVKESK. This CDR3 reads CASSQGAPGQPNEKLFF. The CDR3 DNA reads TGTGCCAGCAGCCAAGGGGCCCCGGGACAGCCGAATGAAAAACTGTTTTTT.

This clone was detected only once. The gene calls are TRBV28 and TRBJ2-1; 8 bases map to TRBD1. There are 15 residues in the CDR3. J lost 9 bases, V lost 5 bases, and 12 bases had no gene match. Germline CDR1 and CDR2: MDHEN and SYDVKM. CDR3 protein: CASSIQGASVVEQFF. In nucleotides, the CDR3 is TGTGCCAGCAGTATCCAGGGGGCGAGTGTGGTTGAGCAGTTCTTC. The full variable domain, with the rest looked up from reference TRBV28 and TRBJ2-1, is DVKVTQSSRYLVKRTGEKVFLECVQDMDHENMFWYRQDPGLGLRLIYFSYDVKMKEKGDIPEGYSVSREKKERFSLILESASTNQTSMYLCASSIQGASVVEQFFGPGTRLTVL.

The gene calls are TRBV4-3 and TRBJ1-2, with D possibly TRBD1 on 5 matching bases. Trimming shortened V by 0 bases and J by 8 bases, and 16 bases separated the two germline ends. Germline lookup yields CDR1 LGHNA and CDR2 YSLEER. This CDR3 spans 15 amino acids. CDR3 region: CASSQEKDSEEGYTF. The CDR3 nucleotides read TGCGCCAGCAGCCAAGAGAAAGACAGCGAGGAAGGCTACACCTTC.

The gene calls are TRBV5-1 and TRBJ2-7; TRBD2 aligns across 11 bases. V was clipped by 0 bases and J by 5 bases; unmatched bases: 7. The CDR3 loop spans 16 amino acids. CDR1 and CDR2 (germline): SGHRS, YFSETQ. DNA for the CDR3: TGCGCCAGCAGCTTGGGTCGGCTAGCGGGAGGAAACGAGCAGTACTTC. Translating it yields CASSLGRLAGGNEQYF.

The DNA for the CDR3 is TGTGCCAGAAGCTCTCCAAGCACCAACCAAGAGACCCAGTACTTC. This encodes CARSSPSTNQETQYF. The chain combines TRBV5-3 with TRBJ2-5; D not resolved. TRBV5-3 is classed as an ORF, of uncertain function. The V gene lost 3 bases and the J gene lost 0 bases, with 12 bases spanning the gap. CDR3 size: 15 residues.

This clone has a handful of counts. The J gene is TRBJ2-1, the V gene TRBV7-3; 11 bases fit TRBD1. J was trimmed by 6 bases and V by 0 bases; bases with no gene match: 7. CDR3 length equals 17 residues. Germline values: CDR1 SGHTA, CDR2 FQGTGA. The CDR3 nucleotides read TGTGCCAGCAGCTTAACTCCGGGACAGGGGGTGGGCAATGAGCAGTTCTTC. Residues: CASSLTPGQGVGNEQFF.

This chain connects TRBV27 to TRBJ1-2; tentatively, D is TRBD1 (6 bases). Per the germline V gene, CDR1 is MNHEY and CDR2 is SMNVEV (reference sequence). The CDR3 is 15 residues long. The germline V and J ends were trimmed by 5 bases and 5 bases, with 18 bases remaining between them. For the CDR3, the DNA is TGTGCCAGCAGTCCACAGAAGGGGGATAGATATGGCTACACCTTC. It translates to CASSPQKGDRYGYTF.

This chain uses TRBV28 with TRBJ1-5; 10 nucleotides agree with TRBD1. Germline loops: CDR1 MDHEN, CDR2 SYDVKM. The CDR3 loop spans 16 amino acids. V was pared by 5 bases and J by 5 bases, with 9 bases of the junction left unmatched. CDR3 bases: TGTGCCAGCAGTCCCCGACAGGGGGCGATGGATCAGCCCCAGCATTTT. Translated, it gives CASSPRQGAMDQPQHF.

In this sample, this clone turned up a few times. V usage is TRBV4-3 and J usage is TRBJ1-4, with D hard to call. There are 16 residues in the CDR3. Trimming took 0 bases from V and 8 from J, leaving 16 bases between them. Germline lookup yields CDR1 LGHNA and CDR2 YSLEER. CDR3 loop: CASSQDWQEFREKLFF. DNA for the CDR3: TGCGCCAGCAGCCAAGATTGGCAGGAATTCAGAGAAAAACTGTTTTTT.

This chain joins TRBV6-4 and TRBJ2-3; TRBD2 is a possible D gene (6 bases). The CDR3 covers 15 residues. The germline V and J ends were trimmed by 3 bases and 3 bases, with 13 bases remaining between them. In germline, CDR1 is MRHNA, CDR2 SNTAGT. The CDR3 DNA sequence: TGTGCCAGCAGTGAAGGGACGGCGGGGACAGATACGCAGTATTTT. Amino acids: CASSEGTAGTDTQYF.

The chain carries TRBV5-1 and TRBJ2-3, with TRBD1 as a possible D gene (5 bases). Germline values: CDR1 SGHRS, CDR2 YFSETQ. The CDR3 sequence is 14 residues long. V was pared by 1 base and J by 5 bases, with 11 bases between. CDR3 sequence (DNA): TGCGCCAGCAGCTTGCCCTTGACAGTAGATACGCAGTATTTT. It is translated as CASSLPLTVDTQYF.